These 13 T cell receptor beta chains share one sample of origin, sequenced in a study of shared clonotypes between healthy human individuals. CD45RO-negative cells were positively selected for CCR7, leaving out terminally differentiated effector memory CD45RA+ cells. The data were produced by immunoSEQ multiplex PCR, yet TCRdb's version contains in-frame clones alone and is incomplete. The sample records some 2.1 million clones, over 85% being singletons. Sequenced: naive CD8+ T cells sorted from blood. Receptors originate from a young man in good health.

This chain connects TRBV6-6 to TRBJ1-6; D may be TRBD1 (5 bases). The CDR3 is 16 amino acids. The germline gives CDR1 MNHNY, CDR2 SVGAGI (reference sequence). With 7 bases removed from V and 6 bases from J, the gap between germline ends came to 19 bases. CDR3 amino acids: CASNSPGDSINSPLHF. CDR3 nucleotide sequence: TGTGCCAGCAACTCCCCCGGGGACTCAATTAATTCACCCCTCCACTTT.

The J gene is TRBJ1-6, the V gene TRBV27, with 8 nucleotides matching TRBD1. Germline V gene data show CDR1 as MNHEY and CDR2 as SMNVEV (reference sequence). Trimming removed 5 bases from V and 2 bases from J; junction bases left unmatched: 5. The CDR3 totals 16 residues. The CDR3 DNA is TGTGCCAGCAGTCCCAGGGGGCCCGCCTATAATTCACCCCTCCACTTT. Translation gives CASSPRGPAYNSPLHF.

This sequence joins TRBV6-6 and TRBJ1-1; D remains ambiguous. This CDR3 region has 13 residues. V lost 2 bases, J lost 3 bases, and 7 bases lay in between. Germline CDR1 MNHNY, CDR2 SVGAGI (reference sequence). In nucleotides, the CDR3 is TGTGCCAGCAGTTACGACGGGGACACTGAAGCTTTCTTT. It is translated as CASSYDGDTEAFF.

This clone was detected a few times. The same CDR3 can be traced to other DNA sequences in this sample. The chain has TRBV5-4 and TRBJ2-7, with 8 bases aligning to TRBD2. V shed 2 bases and J 5 bases; nucleotides not matched to a gene: 3. The CDR3 totals 13 residues. CDR1 is SGHNT and CDR2 is YYREEE in the germline V gene (reference sequence). The CDR3 coding sequence is TGTGCCAGCAGCTTAGGACTAGCTGACGAGCAGTACTTC. Residues: CASSLGLADEQYF.

With regard to this clone: This specimen includes other DNA sequences encoding the same CDR3. V gene TRBV7-9 combines with J gene TRBJ2-7; D is unclear. Germline CDR1 and CDR2: SEHNR and FQNEAQ (reference sequence). V lost 4 bases to trimming and J lost 0 bases, with 16 bases between them. The CDR3 runs 16 residues. CDR3 coding DNA: TGTGCCAGCAGCTCACCACGTGGCCCGCGCTCCTACGAGCAGTACTTC. As protein: CASSSPRGPRSYEQYF.

The chain couples TRBV5-4 to TRBJ2-7, with 8 bases aligning to TRBD2. Per the germline V gene, CDR1 is SGHNT and CDR2 is YYREEE (reference sequence). J lost 3 bases, V lost 4 bases, and 6 bases had no gene match. The CDR3 is 14 residues long. Here the CDR3 DNA reads TGTGCCAGCAGCCGCAGCGGGAGTATCTACGAGCAGTACTTC. Its protein is CASSRSGSIYEQYF.

This rearrangement joins TRBV6-6 to TRBJ2-3, with a possible D match to TRBD2 (6 bases). The CDR3 covers 13 residues. Germline loops: CDR1 MNHNY, CDR2 SVGAGI (reference sequence). V was pared by 7 bases and J by 4 bases, with 12 bases between. The CDR3 loop reads CASKAGTADTQYF. For the CDR3, the DNA is TGTGCCAGCAAGGCGGGAACGGCAGATACGCAGTATTTT.

This chain uses TRBV5-3 with TRBJ1-1; D is possibly TRBD1 (6 bases). TRBV5-3 qualifies as an ORF whose function is uncertain. The CDR3 covers 15 residues. The ends were cut back, 2 bases at V and 1 base at J, with 12 bases in the middle. CDR3 DNA sequence: TGTGCCAGAAGCTTTAACGACAGGACGAACACTGAAGCTTTCTTT. Protein: CARSFNDRTNTEAFF.

The chain links TRBV5-4 to TRBJ2-2; D gene uncertain. CDR3 length: 16 amino acids. V was trimmed by 2 bases and J by 0 bases, leaving 11 bases between them. Germline V gives CDR1 SGHNT, CDR2 YYREEE (reference sequence). DNA for the CDR3: TGTGCCAGCAGCTTAGAAGATGAGACGAACACCGGGGAGCTGTTTTTT. Residues: CASSLEDETNTGELFF.

V gene TRBV28 combines with J gene TRBJ2-5; 9 bases match TRBD1. The J call may be in error: the DNA end matches TRBJ2-7 better. Germline lookup yields CDR1 MDHEN and CDR2 SYDVKM. The CDR3 extends over 15 amino acids. CDR3 loop: CASSLVTGGFYEQYF. Here the CDR3 DNA reads TGTGCCAGCAGTTTAGTTACAGGGGGCTTCTACGAGCAGTACTTC.

Notes on this clone: This same CDR3 is encoded by further DNA sequences in the sample. The gene calls are TRBV9 and TRBJ1-1; D not resolved. The CDR3 totals 14 residues. Trimming took off 4 bases at V and 0 bases at J, with 10 bases between the two ends. Germline V gene sequence: CDR1 SGDLS, CDR2 YYNGEE. In DNA, the CDR3 is TGTGCCAGCAGCCTTGGTCAAATGAACACTGAAGCTTTCTTT. Translating gives CASSLGQMNTEAFF. Full variable domain (missing parts from reference TRBV9 and TRBJ1-1): DSGVTQTPKHLITATGQRVTLRCSPRSGDLSVYWYQQSLDQGLQFLIQYYNGEERAKGNILERFSAQQFPDLHSELNLSSLELGDSALYFCASSLGQMNTEAFFGQGTRLTVV.

V is TRBV6-1 and J is TRBJ1-2, with D hard to call. V was pared by 1 base and J by 0 bases, with 9 bases between. Germline V gives CDR1 MNHNS, CDR2 SASEGT. CDR3 length: 15 amino acids. CDR3 region: CASSEGWAANYGYTF. CDR3 coding DNA: TGTGCCAGCAGTGAAGGGTGGGCTGCTAACTATGGCTACACCTTC.

The gene calls are TRBV29-1 and TRBJ2-1, with TRBD2 matching over 9 bases. J was trimmed by 7 bases and V by 7 bases; bases with no gene match: 20. This CDR3 region has 17 residues. The germline CDR1 and CDR2 sequences are SQVTM and ANQGSEA. The DNA for the CDR3 is TGCAGCGCCTTGGGGCTAGCGGGGAGGGCGGAAGGGAATGAGCAGTTCTTC. This translates into CSALGLAGRAEGNEQFF.